These 8 T cell receptor beta chains were all obtained from the same sample, sequenced in a study of spatial heterogeneity in lung cancer. Regarding time point: sample taken at primary tumor resection. TCRdb itself ran the 5' RACE reads through MiXCR, one entry per CDR3 protein. The table has approximately 21,000 distinct CDR3 sequences, approximately 3.3% seen once. Sequencing used PBMCs, obtained at surgery. The source of these receptors is a female donor with early-stage non-small cell lung cancer.

This clonotype was seen at least ten times. This rearrangement joins TRBV19 to TRBJ2-3; D is undetermined. The CDR3 is 12 residues long. Germline V gene sequence: CDR1 LNHDA, CDR2 SQIVND (reference sequence). Trimming stripped 7 bases from V and 5 bases from J, with 10 bases between. The CDR3 nucleotides are TGTGCCAGTAATAACCTGGGAGATACGCAGTATTTT. It is translated as CASNNLGDTQYF. Based on the CDR3 plus reference TRBV19 and TRBJ2-3, the full variable domain is DGGITQSPKYLFRKEGQNVTLSCEQNLNHDAMYWYRQDPGQGLRLIYYSQIVNDFQKGDIAEGYSVSREKKESFPLTVTSAQKNPTAFYLCASNNLGDTQYFGPGTRLTVL.

This clonotype came up many times. V is TRBV2 and J is TRBJ2-1; weak D call: TRBD1 (6 bases). The ends were cut back, 2 bases at V and 4 bases at J, with 15 bases in the middle. This CDR3 region has 16 residues. Germline V gene data show CDR1 as SNHLY and CDR2 as FYNNEI. The CDR3 coding sequence is TGTGCCAGCAGTGAAATTCAGGGGCGCCTTTACAATGAGCAGTTCTTC. This translates into CASSEIQGRLYNEQFF.

This clonotype was recorded many times. The CDR3 DNA is TGTGCCAGCAGTTATCGGGGGGACCAGTACTTC. Translating it yields CASSYRGDQYF. The chain uses TRBV6-5 and TRBJ2-5; TRBD2 aligns across 7 bases. The CDR3 is 11 amino acids. CDR1 is MNHEY and CDR2 is SVGAGI in the germline V gene. V shed 3 bases and J 10 bases; nucleotides not matched to a gene: 2.

The sample holds many counts of this clonotype. CDR3 region: CASSFRTLVGTDTQYF. Here the CDR3 DNA reads TGTGCCAGCAGCTTCCGGACGCTTGTTGGCACAGATACGCAGTATTTT. V and J are TRBV7-2 and TRBJ2-3; D remains ambiguous. CDR1 and CDR2 from the germline V gene are SGHTA and FQGNSA. The V end was cut by 3 bases, the J end by 1 base, with 14 bases between. The CDR3 is 16 residues long.

This clonotype was picked up many times. This chain uses TRBV20-1 with TRBJ1-2, with a weak D call TRBD1 (5 bases). Between the trimmed V and J ends, which lost 3 bases and 8 bases, there was a span of 16 bases. CDR3 length: 13 residues. Germline V gene data show CDR1 as DFQATT and CDR2 as SNEGSKA (reference sequence). The CDR3 DNA reads as TGCAGTGCTAGTAACCAGGGCGTGAACGGCTACACCTTC. This gives the protein CSASNQGVNGYTF.

This clonotype has at least ten counts. The chain has TRBV23-1 and TRBJ2-7, with 9 bases matching TRBD2. TRBV23-1 is classed as an ORF, of uncertain function. The CDR3 contains 17 residues. Unmatched junction bases numbered 14, after V lost 2 bases and J lost 6 bases. The CDR3 spells CASSQRGGAGGPGEQYF. The CDR3 DNA follows: TGCGCCAGCAGTCAAAGGGGCGGCGCGGGAGGGCCGGGCGAGCAGTACTTC.

This clonotype was seen many times. The J gene is TRBJ2-2, the V gene TRBV6-2 or TRBV6-3; a possible D gene is TRBD2 (6 bases). The length of the CDR3 is 14 residues. Germline V gene data show CDR1 as MNHEY and CDR2 as SVGEGT. With 4 bases removed from V and 1 base from J, the gap between germline ends came to 7 bases. CDR3 residues: CASSLEGNTGELFF. CDR3 DNA: TGTGCCAGCAGTTTGGAGGGGAACACCGGGGAGCTGTTTTTT.

This clonotype was found many times. The J gene is TRBJ1-3, the V gene TRBV3-1; D possibly corresponds to TRBD1 (6 bases). Germline values: CDR1 LGHDT, CDR2 YNNKEL (reference sequence). Trimming shortened V by 3 bases and J by 3 bases, and 9 bases separated the two germline ends. This CDR3 spans 14 amino acids. The CDR3 coding sequence is TGTGCCAGCAGCCATCAAGGGGGTGGAAACACCATATATTTT. Translating gives CASSHQGGGNTIYF.